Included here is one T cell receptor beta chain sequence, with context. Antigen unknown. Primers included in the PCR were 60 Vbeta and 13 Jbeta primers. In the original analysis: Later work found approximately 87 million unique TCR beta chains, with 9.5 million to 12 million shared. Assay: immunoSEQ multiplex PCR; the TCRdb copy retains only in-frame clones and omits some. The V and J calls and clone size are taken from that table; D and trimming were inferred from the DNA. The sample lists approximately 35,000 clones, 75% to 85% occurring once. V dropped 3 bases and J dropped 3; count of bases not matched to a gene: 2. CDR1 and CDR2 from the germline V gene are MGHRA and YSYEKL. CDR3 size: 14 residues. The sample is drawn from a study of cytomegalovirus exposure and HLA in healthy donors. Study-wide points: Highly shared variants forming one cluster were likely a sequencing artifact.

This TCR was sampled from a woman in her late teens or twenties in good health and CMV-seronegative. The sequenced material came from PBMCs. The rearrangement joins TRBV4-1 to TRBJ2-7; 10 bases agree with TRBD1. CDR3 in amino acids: CASSQGDRGYEQYF. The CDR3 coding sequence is TGCGCCAGCAGCCAGGGGGACAGGGGCTACGAGCAGTACTTC.